These 23 T cell receptor beta chains share one sample of origin, sequenced in a study of shared clonotypes between healthy human individuals. Here immunoSEQ multiplex PCR was the method, and the copy in TCRdb shows in-frame clones only, minus some. Here the sample spans approximately 940,000 clones, roughly 72% being singletons. The sample consisted of memory CD4+ T cells sorted from blood. The sample's subset: CD45RA-negative fraction. These TCRs come from a man aged 18-30 years in good health.

The chain joins TRBV6-5 to TRBJ2-3; D is unresolved. The CDR3 consists of 14 residues. In germline, CDR1 is MNHEY, CDR2 SVGAGI. V was trimmed by 2 bases and J by 4 bases, leaving 10 bases between them. CDR3 loop: CASSYRKNSDTQYF. The CDR3 nucleotides are TGTGCCAGCAGTTACAGGAAAAACTCAGATACGCAGTATTTT.

The J gene is TRBJ2-1, the V gene TRBV6-9; 10 bases are shared with TRBD2. CDR1 is MNHGY and CDR2 is SVAAGI in the germline V gene. The length of the CDR3 is 15 residues. The ends lost 5 bases at V and 9 bases at J; junction bases unmatched: 10. The CDR3 is CASSPTSGDFCEQFF. DNA of the CDR3: TGTGCCAGCAGTCCAACTAGCGGGGATTTTTGTGAGCAGTTCTTC.

This chain uses TRBV29-1 with TRBJ2-1, with unresolved D. Germline assignment: CDR1 SQVTM and CDR2 ANQGSEA. The CDR3 spans 12 residues. The CDR3 is CTVARASDEQFF. The CDR3 nucleotides read TGCACCGTCGCCCGGGCATCAGATGAGCAGTTCTTC.

In this sample, this clone turned up a few times. CDR3 protein: CAIGRDSEAFF. CDR3 nucleotide sequence: TGTGCCATCGGGCGGGACAGTGAAGCTTTCTTT. This rearrangement joins TRBV10-3 to TRBJ1-1, with 7 positions matching TRBD1. The CDR3 totals 11 residues. Unmatched junction bases numbered 4, after V lost 8 bases and J lost 7 bases. Germline lookup yields CDR1 ENHRY and CDR2 SYGVKD.

The chain uses TRBV29-1 and TRBJ2-7; 8 positions match TRBD1. CDR1 and CDR2 (germline): SQVTM, ANQGSEA. This CDR3 is 15 amino acids long. V lost 7 bases to trimming and J lost 5 bases; unmatched junction nucleotides: 16. The CDR3, as DNA: TGCAGCGCCGGGACAGGATATGGTCGGCCCCACGAGCAGTACTTC. The encoded protein is CSAGTGYGRPHEQYF.

V is TRBV10-3 and J is TRBJ2-2; D gene uncertain. Germline-derived CDR1 and CDR2 are ENHRY and SYGVKD. This CDR3 has 14 amino acids. Trimming pared 6 bases from V and 2 bases from J, leaving 10 bases between. For the CDR3, the DNA is TGTGCCATCAGCGAGAACGGCAACACCGGGGAGCTGTTTTTT. Protein product: CAISENGNTGELFF.

The CDR3 is CASTRAWTEAFF. The CDR3 DNA is TGTGCCTCGACCCGGGCCTGGACTGAAGCTTTCTTT. This chain joins TRBV10-3 and TRBJ1-1; D remains ambiguous. There are 12 residues in the CDR3. V dropped 11 bases and J dropped 5 bases, with 15 bases sitting between them. Germline loops: CDR1 ENHRY, CDR2 SYGVKD.

The chain is built from TRBV7-2 and TRBJ1-1; no clear D gene. Trimming cost V 5 bases and J 4 bases, with 8 bases left between them. CDR1 is SGHTA and CDR2 is FQGNSA in the germline V gene. This CDR3 contains 12 residues. The CDR3 DNA follows: TGTGCCAGCAGCCCGATTGGCACTGAAGCTTTCTTT. This encodes CASSPIGTEAFF. Full variable domain (outside the CDR3, taken from reference TRBV7-2 and TRBJ1-1): GAGVSQSPSNKVTEKGKDVELRCDPISGHTALYWYRQSLGQGLEFLIYFQGNSAPDKSGLPSDRFSAERTGGSVSTLTIQRTQQEDSAVYLCASSPIGTEAFFGQGTRLTVV.

The chain recombines TRBV12-5 with TRBJ2-1; TRBD1 matches 9 bases. The CDR3 runs to 17 residues. The J segment lost 6 bases and the V segment lost 1 base, leaving 10 bases of the junction unmatched. The V gene's germline CDR1 is LGHNT and CDR2 FRNRAP. The CDR3 DNA reads TGTGCTAGTGGTTTGGAGCGGAGGACAGGGGTCTTCAATGAGCAGTTCTTC. It is translated as CASGLERRTGVFNEQFF.

The table lists this clone with a few counts. The chain couples TRBV28 to TRBJ1-4, with D possibly matching TRBD1 (6 bases). Trimming took 2 bases from V and 6 from J, leaving 13 bases between them. This CDR3 comprises 15 residues. Germline V gives CDR1 MDHEN, CDR2 SYDVKM. The CDR3 protein is CASSLPAQGYEKLFF. DNA for the CDR3: TGTGCCAGCAGTTTACCGGCACAGGGATATGAAAAACTGTTTTTT.

V and J are TRBV30 and TRBJ1-1; a possible D gene is TRBD1 (5 bases). This CDR3 spans 12 amino acids. CDR1 is GTSNPN, CDR2 SVGIG, per germline (reference sequence). V was pared by 1 base and J by 7 bases, with 10 bases between. The DNA of the CDR3 is TGTGCCTGGAGTGATCGACAGCTTGAAGCTTTCTTT. It specifies CAWSDRQLEAFF. Looking up the rest from reference TRBV30 and TRBJ1-1 gives the full variable domain: SQTIHQWPATLVQPVGSPLSLECTVEGTSNPNLYWYRQAAGRGLQLLFYSVGIGQISSEVPQNLSASRPQDRQFILSSKKLLLSDSGFYLCAWSDRQLEAFFGQGTRLTVV.

The J gene is TRBJ2-1, the V gene TRBV5-4; D may correspond to TRBD1 or TRBD2 (5 bases each). Trimming took 4 bases from V and 6 from J, leaving 14 bases between them. The CDR3 totals 14 residues. Germline V gene data show CDR1 as SGHNT and CDR2 as YYREEE (reference sequence). CDR3 sequence (DNA): TGTGCCAGCAGCCCCTATTCCGGGGCCAATGAGCAGTTCTTC. Translated: CASSPYSGANEQFF.

The chain couples TRBV7-8 to TRBJ1-1; 7 bases are shared with TRBD1. CDR3 size: 15 residues. J lost 4 bases, V lost 0 bases, and 5 bases had no gene match. CDR1 SGHVS and CDR2 FQNEAQ come from the germline V gene. In DNA form, the CDR3 reads TGTGCCAGCAGCTTAGCGCAGGGGGTCGGCACTGAAGCTTTCTTT. Translation: CASSLAQGVGTEAFF.

CDR3 sequence: CASSLPFSGNTIYF. The CDR3 DNA sequence: TGTGCCAGCTCACTGCCCTTCTCTGGAAACACCATATATTTT. The V call is TRBV18, the J call TRBJ1-3, with D uncertain. Germline V lookup: CDR1 KGHSH, CDR2 LQKENI. This CDR3 is 14 amino acids long. The germline V and J ends were trimmed by 4 bases and 0 bases, with 7 bases remaining between them.

The chain links TRBV7-9 to TRBJ1-4; D possibly corresponds to TRBD1 (5 bases). This CDR3 is 15 amino acids long. Per the germline V gene, CDR1 is SEHNR and CDR2 is FQNEAQ (reference sequence). Between the trimmed V and J ends, which lost 3 bases and 0 bases, there was a span of 8 bases. CDR3 protein: CASSLGETTNEKLFF. CDR3 DNA: TGTGCCAGCAGCTTGGGGGAAACAACTAATGAAAAACTGTTTTTT.

This clone has just one count. The gene calls are TRBV6-5 and TRBJ1-4; D unresolved. Germline CDR1 reads MNHEY; CDR2 reads SVGAGI. V lost 3 bases, J lost 4 bases, and 12 bases lay in between. The CDR3 has 15 amino acids. The CDR3 DNA sequence: TGTGCCAGCAGTTATATTCCAGAGATTAATGAAAAACTGTTTTTT. This gives the protein CASSYIPEINEKLFF.

The chain has TRBV6-5 and TRBJ2-5; the D call may be TRBD1 or TRBD2 (5 bases each). Germline-derived CDR1 and CDR2 are MNHEY and SVGAGI. CDR3 size: 15 residues. Deletions cut 3 bases from V and 4 bases from J, with 15 bases between. CDR3 nucleotides: TGTGCCAGCAGTTATAGTTTGGCAGGGACAGAGACCCAGTACTTC. Translated: CASSYSLAGTETQYF.

This CDR3 is CASSDPRGGQQDTEAFF. CDR3 coding DNA: TGTGCCAGCAGCGATCCGAGAGGGGGACAGCAGGACACTGAAGCTTTCTTT. V and J are TRBV25-1 and TRBJ1-1; 7 bases fit TRBD1. Germline V gene lookup returns CDR1 MGHDK and CDR2 SYGVNS. V gave up 6 bases and J gave up 3 bases; unmatched junction bases: 16. The CDR3 is made up of 17 amino acids.

The V call is TRBV5-1, the J call TRBJ2-5, with 10 bases matching TRBD1. J was trimmed by 2 bases and V by 4 bases; bases with no gene match: 8. The germline CDR1 and CDR2 sequences are SGHRS and YFSETQ. CDR3 size: 16 residues. The CDR3 nucleotides are TGCGCCAGCAGCCCGGTAGGGACAGGGGTACAAGAGACCCAGTACTTC. Amino acids: CASSPVGTGVQETQYF. Together with reference TRBV5-1 and TRBJ2-5, the CDR3 gives the full variable domain: KAGVTQTPRYLIKTRGQQVTLSCSPISGHRSVSWYQQTPGQGLQFLFEYFSETQRNKGNFPGRFSGRQFSNSRSEMNVSTLELGDSALYLCASSPVGTGVQETQYFGPGTRLLVL.

A word on this clone: One junction end disagrees with the germline gene, perhaps due to a read error. The CDR3 sequence is CAWSANTGLGSVANVLTF. The CDR3 coding sequence is TGTGCCTGGAGCGCGAACACAGGCCTAGGCTCTGTGGCCAACGTCCTGACTTTC. The chain has TRBV30 and TRBJ2-6; D is perhaps TRBD1 (5 bases). This CDR3 contains 18 residues. Germline V gene data show CDR1 as GTSNPN and CDR2 as SVGIG (reference sequence).

The genes are TRBV5-1 and TRBJ2-5; D is possibly TRBD2 (6 bases). V shed 4 bases and J shed 2 bases, with 15 bases lying between them. Germline CDR1 and CDR2: SGHRS and YFSETQ. CDR3 length: 15 residues. CDR3 protein: CASSDTAGNQETQYF. The CDR3 coding sequence is TGCGCCAGCAGCGATACCGCGGGAAATCAAGAGACCCAGTACTTC. Filled out from reference TRBV5-1 and TRBJ2-5, the complete variable domain reads KAGVTQTPRYLIKTRGQQVTLSCSPISGHRSVSWYQQTPGQGLQFLFEYFSETQRNKGNFPGRFSGRQFSNSRSEMNVSTLELGDSALYLCASSDTAGNQETQYFGPGTRLLVL.

A word on this clone: This same CDR3 is encoded by further DNA sequences in the sample. The V and J genes are TRBV28 and TRBJ1-6, with no clear D. Germline CDR1 reads MDHEN; CDR2 reads SYDVKM. CDR3 length: 15 amino acids. V was clipped by 3 bases and J by 6 bases, with 12 bases between them. CDR3 DNA: TGTGCCAGCAGTTTTAGCGGGCCGGGTAATTCACCCCTCCACTTT. It specifies CASSFSGPGNSPLHF.

This clone has just a few counts. The chain uses TRBV5-1 and TRBJ2-7; D is undetermined. In germline, CDR1 is SGHRS, CDR2 YFSETQ. Trimming took 6 bases from V and 6 from J, leaving 13 bases between them. CDR3 length: 12 residues. The CDR3 loop is CASNPPYGEQYF. The CDR3 nucleotides read TGCGCCAGCAACCCGCCTTACGGCGAGCAGTACTTC.